Detailed here is one T cell receptor (beta chain). Antigen specificity is unknown. These data are taken from a study of shared clonotypes between healthy human individuals. Overall study results and limits: Among the subsets, naive ones generally showed larger estimated richness than memory ones. Sharing of clonotypes among donors was expected to vary with sequencing depth.

The table came from immunoSEQ multiplex PCR; TCRdb's copy has only in-frame clones and leaves some out. The sample has fewer than 1.8 million clones, approximately 98.5% seen once. Germline V lookup: CDR1 SQVTM, CDR2 ANQGSEA. The CDR3 spans 13 residues. V was cut by 6 bases and J by 2 bases, with 14 bases left in between. This receptor was obtained from a man aged 25-40 years in good health. This sequence joins TRBV29-1 and TRBJ2-7; TRBD2 is a possible D gene (7 bases). Sequenced material: naive CD4+ T cells sorted from blood. The subset: CD45RA+ positively selected. CDR3 bases: TGCAGCGTCTGGGGCGGGGGCACCTACGAGCAGTACTTC. Protein sequence: CSVWGGGTYEQYF.